Listed below are T cell receptor beta chains from one sample, sequenced in a study of T-cell reconstitution after alpha-beta-depleted transplantation in children. One entry per CDR3 protein results from TCRdb running MiXCR on the PCR reads. The sample has roughly 500,000 distinct CDR3 sequences; about 18% are singletons. Source: PBMCs from the stem cell graft donor, taken from the stem cell graft. These receptors all stem from a human donor who donated a stem cell graft to a child with acute lymphoblastic leukemia. Each CDR3 is given with its conserved first and last residue. Each record gives: J gene, D gene, clone size, V gene, CDR3 DNA, CDR3 protein. A D gene is named only where the DNA matches it firmly. Only some rows state a clone size, as once, few, many or a class for expanded clones.

j_call: TRBJ2-1
d_call: TRBD2
clone_size: -
v_call: TRBV4-1
cdr3_nt: TGCGCCAGCAGGCCCCTGGGACTAGCGGGCGCAGAGCAGTTCTTC
cdr3_aa: CASRPLGLAGAEQFF

j_call: TRBJ1-1
d_call: -
clone_size: -
v_call: TRBV10-3
cdr3_nt: TGTGCCATCAGAGACAGGTGGAAAAAAACTGAAGCTTTCTTT
cdr3_aa: CAIRDRWKKTEAFF

j_call: TRBJ2-7
d_call: TRBD2
clone_size: few
v_call: TRBV7-9
cdr3_nt: TGTGCCAGCAGCAGGGGACTAGATTACGAGCAGTACTTC
cdr3_aa: CASSRGLDYEQYF

j_call: TRBJ2-1
d_call: TRBD2
clone_size: few
v_call: TRBV20-1
cdr3_nt: TGCAGTGCTAGAGTCTCGCCCCGGACTAGCACCAATGAGCAGTTCTTC
cdr3_aa: CSARVSPRTSTNEQFF

j_call: TRBJ1-2
d_call: TRBD1
clone_size: few
v_call: TRBV20-1
cdr3_nt: TGCAGTGCTAGAGACGGGACAGTTGGGGGCTACACCTTC
cdr3_aa: CSARDGTVGGYTF

j_call: TRBJ2-5
d_call: TRBD2
clone_size: few
v_call: TRBV15
cdr3_nt: TGTGCCACCAGCAAAGCCCTCGGGAGGGTGGAAATCGAGACCCAGTACTTC
cdr3_aa: CATSKALGRVEIETQYF

j_call: TRBJ2-1
d_call: TRBD2
clone_size: few
v_call: TRBV11-2
cdr3_nt: TGTGCCAGCAGCTTACGACTAGCGGTATACAATGAGCAGTTCTTC
cdr3_aa: CASSLRLAVYNEQFF

j_call: TRBJ1-1
d_call: TRBD1
clone_size: -
v_call: TRBV27
cdr3_nt: TGTGCCAGCCGCCGAGACAGGGCTATCGGGACTGAAGCTTTCTTT
cdr3_aa: CASRRDRAIGTEAFF

j_call: TRBJ1-2
d_call: -
clone_size: many
v_call: TRBV6-4
cdr3_nt: TGTGCCAGCAGTGAGGCAGAGAACTATGGCTACACCTTC
cdr3_aa: CASSEAENYGYTF

j_call: TRBJ2-5
d_call: TRBD2
clone_size: -
v_call: TRBV11-2
cdr3_nt: TGTGCCAGCAGCTTAAGGGGCCTAGCGGGAGGGTACCAAGAGACCCAGTACTTC
cdr3_aa: CASSLRGLAGGYQETQYF

j_call: TRBJ2-7
d_call: -
clone_size: few
v_call: TRBV27
cdr3_nt: TGTGCCAGCAGTAGTTTTGACGAGCAGTACTTC
cdr3_aa: CASSSFDEQYF

j_call: TRBJ1-1
d_call: TRBD1
clone_size: -
v_call: TRBV12-3/TRBV12-4
cdr3_nt: TGTGCCAGCAGGCTCCGACAGGGGAACACTGAAGCTTTCTTT
cdr3_aa: CASRLRQGNTEAFF

j_call: TRBJ2-1
d_call: -
clone_size: few
v_call: TRBV19
cdr3_nt: TGTGCCAGTAGTATCGGGCTAGCGAAGAGCAATGAGCAGTTCTTC
cdr3_aa: CASSIGLAKSNEQFF

j_call: TRBJ1-2
d_call: -
clone_size: -
v_call: TRBV4-1
cdr3_nt: TGCGCCAGCAGCCAAGGCGCCGATGTCGAGAGGTATGGCTACACCTTC
cdr3_aa: CASSQGADVERYGYTF

j_call: TRBJ1-1
d_call: -
clone_size: few
v_call: TRBV21-1
cdr3_nt: TGTGCCAGCCCTCGAAGTCGTTGGACTGAAGCTTTCTTT
cdr3_aa: CASPRSRWTEAFF

j_call: TRBJ2-3
d_call: TRBD2
clone_size: few
v_call: TRBV15
cdr3_nt: TGTGCCACCAGCAAGTATCCTACCGGGAGGTGGACAGATACGCAGTATTTT
cdr3_aa: CATSKYPTGRWTDTQYF

j_call: TRBJ2-5
d_call: -
clone_size: -
v_call: TRBV5-1
cdr3_nt: TGCGCCAGCAGCTGGATTGGTGGAGGAGGAGAGACCCAGTACTTC
cdr3_aa: CASSWIGGGGETQYF

j_call: TRBJ1-3
d_call: -
clone_size: few
v_call: TRBV5-1
cdr3_nt: TGCGCCAGCAGCTTATCCGGGGCTGGAACTGGAAACACCATATATTTT
cdr3_aa: CASSLSGAGTGNTIYF

j_call: TRBJ2-3
d_call: TRBD2
clone_size: -
v_call: TRBV28
cdr3_nt: TGTGCCAGCAGTTTATTAATCACTAGGCGGGAGGGGCTGATGGATACGCAGTATTTT
cdr3_aa: CASSLLITRREGLMDTQYF

j_call: TRBJ2-5
d_call: TRBD2
clone_size: few
v_call: TRBV6-5
cdr3_nt: TGTGCCAGCAGTTACTCGGGGGGGACTCAAGAGACCCAGTACTTC
cdr3_aa: CASSYSGGTQETQYF

j_call: TRBJ2-4
d_call: -
clone_size: -
v_call: TRBV12-3/TRBV12-4
cdr3_nt: TGTGCCAGCAGTTTAGGAGGGGCTGTGGCCAAAAACATTCAGTACTTC
cdr3_aa: CASSLGGAVAKNIQYF

j_call: TRBJ2-7
d_call: -
clone_size: -
v_call: TRBV12-3/TRBV12-4
cdr3_nt: TGTGCCAGCAACCAACAGGGAGGCCCCTACGAGCAGTACTTC
cdr3_aa: CASNQQGGPYEQYF

j_call: TRBJ1-3
d_call: -
clone_size: -
v_call: TRBV6-6
cdr3_nt: TGTGCCAGCAGTCGGACCGGAAACACCATATATTTT
cdr3_aa: CASSRTGNTIYF

j_call: TRBJ1-6
d_call: -
clone_size: few
v_call: TRBV15
cdr3_nt: TGTGCCACCAGCAGAGATAGTAGGATCACCTATAATTCACCCCTCCACTTT
cdr3_aa: CATSRDSRITYNSPLHF

j_call: TRBJ2-3
d_call: TRBD2
clone_size: -
v_call: TRBV6-5
cdr3_nt: TGTGCCAGCAGTTATGTCCCGGGGGGTTCCACAGATACGCAGTATTTT
cdr3_aa: CASSYVPGGSTDTQYF

j_call: TRBJ2-3
d_call: -
clone_size: many
v_call: TRBV11-2
cdr3_nt: TGTGCCAGCAGCCCCGAACGCCTCACAGATACGCAGTATTTT
cdr3_aa: CASSPERLTDTQYF

j_call: TRBJ1-2
d_call: -
clone_size: few
v_call: TRBV15
cdr3_nt: TGTGCCACCAGCAGAGCGGGGCCCAGGGAAGGTTACACCTTC
cdr3_aa: CATSRAGPREGYTF

j_call: TRBJ2-7
d_call: -
clone_size: -
v_call: TRBV20-1
cdr3_nt: TGCAGTGCTAGAGATGTCGTAGCGGACCTACCCTACGAGCAGTACTTC
cdr3_aa: CSARDVVADLPYEQYF

j_call: TRBJ1-2
d_call: -
clone_size: few
v_call: TRBV12-3/TRBV12-4
cdr3_nt: TGTGCCAGCAGTACCCCACAGGGCTACACCTTC
cdr3_aa: CASSTPQGYTF

j_call: TRBJ1-1
d_call: -
clone_size: -
v_call: TRBV6-5
cdr3_nt: TGTGCCAGCAGCTTAACAGGGAGAGTGAACACTGAAGCTTTCTTT
cdr3_aa: CASSLTGRVNTEAFF

j_call: TRBJ2-3
d_call: -
clone_size: -
v_call: TRBV7-6
cdr3_nt: TGTGCCAGCACCTCTGGTATGCAGGGCTTAACTAGCACAGATACGCAGTATTTT
cdr3_aa: CASTSGMQGLTSTDTQYF

j_call: TRBJ2-5
d_call: -
clone_size: -
v_call: TRBV11-2
cdr3_nt: TGTGCCAGCAGCTTAGGGGACGTCCCTCGTCTAAGTGAGCAAGAGACCCAGTACTTC
cdr3_aa: CASSLGDVPRLSEQETQYF

j_call: TRBJ2-7
d_call: -
clone_size: few
v_call: TRBV7-9
cdr3_nt: TGTGCCAGCAGCAGAGCGGGGGACAGGAGGTACGAGCAGTACTTC
cdr3_aa: CASSRAGDRRYEQYF

j_call: TRBJ1-5
d_call: -
clone_size: many
v_call: TRBV5-6
cdr3_nt: TGTGCCAGCAGCCGTGATGGACGGAGCAATCAGCCCCAGCATTTT
cdr3_aa: CASSRDGRSNQPQHF

j_call: TRBJ2-7
d_call: -
clone_size: -
v_call: TRBV3-1
cdr3_nt: TGTGCCAGCAGCCAAGAAGGCCCAGCCCTCCCCTACGAGCAGTACTTC
cdr3_aa: CASSQEGPALPYEQYF

j_call: TRBJ2-7
d_call: -
clone_size: -
v_call: TRBV2
cdr3_nt: TGTGCCAGCAGGGACAGCGAAGACGAGCAGTACTTC
cdr3_aa: CASRDSEDEQYF

j_call: TRBJ2-5
d_call: -
clone_size: many
v_call: TRBV6-5
cdr3_nt: TGTGCCAGCAGTTATGGCGGACAGCTCCAAGAGACCCAGTACTTC
cdr3_aa: CASSYGGQLQETQYF

j_call: TRBJ2-1
d_call: -
clone_size: -
v_call: TRBV10-3
cdr3_nt: TGTGCCATCAGGGACTCCGCTGGATCGTACAATGAGCAGTTCTTC
cdr3_aa: CAIRDSAGSYNEQFF

j_call: TRBJ2-1
d_call: -
clone_size: -
v_call: TRBV4-2
cdr3_nt: TGTGCCAGCAGCCTGCTGGGACGCGAGCAGTTCTTC
cdr3_aa: CASSLLGREQFF

j_call: TRBJ1-1
d_call: -
clone_size: few
v_call: TRBV10-1
cdr3_nt: TGCGCCAGCAGTGAGTCGGTCGGGGTCGCTGAAGCTTTCTTT
cdr3_aa: CASSESVGVAEAFF

j_call: TRBJ2-7
d_call: TRBD2
clone_size: few
v_call: TRBV10-2
cdr3_nt: TGCGCCAGCAGCCCGACTAGCGGGTACGAGCAGTACTTC
cdr3_aa: CASSPTSGYEQYF

j_call: TRBJ2-5
d_call: -
clone_size: many
v_call: TRBV5-1
cdr3_nt: TGCGCCAGCAGCTTGAGGCGTGAGACCCAGTACTTC
cdr3_aa: CASSLRRETQYF

j_call: TRBJ2-7
d_call: -
clone_size: -
v_call: TRBV12-3/TRBV12-4
cdr3_nt: TGTGCCAGCAGTTTAGCGCTGACAGTCTACGAGCAGTACTTC
cdr3_aa: CASSLALTVYEQYF

j_call: TRBJ2-7
d_call: -
clone_size: few
v_call: TRBV20-1
cdr3_nt: TGCAGTGCCCAGACAATGGGGGCATACGAGCAGTACTTC
cdr3_aa: CSAQTMGAYEQYF

j_call: TRBJ2-1
d_call: -
clone_size: -
v_call: TRBV20-1
cdr3_nt: TGCAGTGCTAGAGAAAATGAGCAGTTCTTC
cdr3_aa: CSARENEQFF

j_call: TRBJ2-1
d_call: -
clone_size: -
v_call: TRBV2
cdr3_nt: TGTGCCAGCAGTGAAGCGTACGGAAATCTCTACAATGAGCAGTTCTTC
cdr3_aa: CASSEAYGNLYNEQFF

j_call: TRBJ2-5
d_call: TRBD2
clone_size: -
v_call: TRBV12-3/TRBV12-4
cdr3_nt: TGTGCCAGCAGTCAAGAGGGAGGGTACCAAGAGACCCAGTACTTC
cdr3_aa: CASSQEGGYQETQYF

j_call: TRBJ2-2
d_call: -
clone_size: few
v_call: TRBV4-1
cdr3_nt: TGCGCCAGCAGCCAACAGGCGATAGACACCGGGGAGCTGTTTTTT
cdr3_aa: CASSQQAIDTGELFF

j_call: TRBJ2-3
d_call: -
clone_size: few
v_call: TRBV5-1
cdr3_nt: TGCGCCAGCAGCTTGGCAGTGGAGCGGGCAGATACGCAGTATTTT
cdr3_aa: CASSLAVERADTQYF

j_call: TRBJ2-1
d_call: -
clone_size: few
v_call: TRBV12-3/TRBV12-4
cdr3_nt: TGTGCCAGCAGTTTACCCACTTCGAACGGCCGGTGGCATGAGCAGTTCTTC
cdr3_aa: CASSLPTSNGRWHEQFF

j_call: TRBJ2-7
d_call: -
clone_size: -
v_call: TRBV10-3
cdr3_nt: TGTGCCATCAGTGAGTCGTTGGGGGTCTCCTACGAGCAGTACTTC
cdr3_aa: CAISESLGVSYEQYF

j_call: TRBJ2-1
d_call: TRBD2
clone_size: -
v_call: TRBV9
cdr3_nt: TGTGCCAGCAGCGAATGGAGCGGGGGTGAGCAGTTCTTC
cdr3_aa: CASSEWSGGEQFF

j_call: TRBJ2-7
d_call: -
clone_size: few
v_call: TRBV2
cdr3_nt: TGTGCCAGCAGCGGACTGGGATGGGGGACCACCTACGAGCAGTACTTC
cdr3_aa: CASSGLGWGTTYEQYF

j_call: TRBJ1-4
d_call: -
clone_size: -
v_call: TRBV5-1
cdr3_nt: TGCGCCAGCGCGAAGCGAGCAGGGGAAGATGAAAAACTGTTTTTT
cdr3_aa: CASAKRAGEDEKLFF

j_call: TRBJ1-2
d_call: TRBD1
clone_size: many
v_call: TRBV5-1
cdr3_nt: TGCGCCAGCAGAAAGGACAGGGCCATTAACTATGGCTACACCTTC
cdr3_aa: CASRKDRAINYGYTF

j_call: TRBJ2-3
d_call: TRBD2
clone_size: many
v_call: TRBV29-1
cdr3_nt: TGCAGCGTTGATAGCGGGAGGGCAACAGATACGCAGTATTTT
cdr3_aa: CSVDSGRATDTQYF

j_call: TRBJ2-7
d_call: -
clone_size: few
v_call: TRBV5-1
cdr3_nt: TGCGCCAGCAGCTCCGCGGGGGCCACCTACGAGCAGTACTTC
cdr3_aa: CASSSAGATYEQYF